This T cell receptor beta chain was observed in a study of OX40 agonist ivuxolimab in advanced cancers. The study, taken as a whole, reports: CD8+ T cells were the subset that, on average, had more expanded clones than CD4+.

For this clone: Antigen: not known.

Patients were ineligible given autoimmune disease history or systemic immunosuppression. Per the germline V gene, CDR1 is SGHRS and CDR2 is YFSETQ. CDR3 length: 13 residues. Trimming pared 2 bases from V and 7 bases from J, leaving 10 bases between. Assay: immunoSEQ multiplex PCR; the TCRdb copy retains only in-frame clones and omits some. The data show 60,000 to 70,000 clones, with around 87% seen just once and around 2.7% held by the top ten. V gene TRBV5-1 combines with J gene TRBJ2-1; no clear D gene. This clonotype was sampled from an adult with an advanced solid tumor such as melanoma, head and neck, liver or kidney cancer. The sequenced sample was CD4+ or CD8+ T cells sorted from blood, obtained in a trial of the OX40 agonist ivuxolimab. The CDR3 DNA follows: TGCGCCAGCAGCTTTGGGCTATCGAATGAGCAGTTCTTC. Translating it yields CASSFGLSNEQFF.